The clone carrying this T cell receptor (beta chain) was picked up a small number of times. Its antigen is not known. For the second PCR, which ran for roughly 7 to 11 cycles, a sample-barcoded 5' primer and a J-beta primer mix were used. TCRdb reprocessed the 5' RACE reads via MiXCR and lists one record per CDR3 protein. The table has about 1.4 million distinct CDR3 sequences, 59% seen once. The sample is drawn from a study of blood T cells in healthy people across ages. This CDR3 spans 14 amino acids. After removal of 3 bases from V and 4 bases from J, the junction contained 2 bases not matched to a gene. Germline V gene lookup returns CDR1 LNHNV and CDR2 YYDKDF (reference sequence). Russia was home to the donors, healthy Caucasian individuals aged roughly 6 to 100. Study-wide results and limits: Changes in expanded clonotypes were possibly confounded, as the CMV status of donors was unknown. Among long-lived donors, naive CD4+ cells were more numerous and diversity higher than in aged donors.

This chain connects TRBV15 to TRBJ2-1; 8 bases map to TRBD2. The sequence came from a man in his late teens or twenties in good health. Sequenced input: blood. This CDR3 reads CATSRERGYNEQFF. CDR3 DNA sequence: TGTGCCACCAGCAGGGAGCGGGGGTACAATGAGCAGTTCTTC.